The next 16 T cell receptor beta chains were all read from a single sample in a study of blood T cell repertoires in COVID-19. Assay: immunoSEQ multiplex PCR; the TCRdb copy retains only in-frame clones and omits some. The table records roughly 160,000 clones, 80% to 85% of them present only once. Sample: PBMCs or T cells enriched from blood (not recorded which). The receptors come from a woman aged 55-70 years who had recovered from COVID-19.

This chain uses TRBV5-4 with TRBJ1-6, with 8 bases lining up with TRBD1. Germline V lookup: CDR1 SGHNT, CDR2 YYREEE (reference sequence). V was clipped by 4 bases and J by 7 bases; unmatched bases: 10. The CDR3 consists of 16 residues. The CDR3 DNA reads TGTGCCAGCAGCGAAGCCGGGACAGGACAAAATTCACCCCTCCACTTT. Its translation: CASSEAGTGQNSPLHF.

The rearrangement joins TRBV5-4 to TRBJ2-2; TRBD1 agrees at 7 bases. Germline V gene data show CDR1 as SGHNT and CDR2 as YYREEE (reference sequence). V was clipped by 1 base and J by 7 bases; unmatched bases: 7. The CDR3 has 15 residues. CDR3 bases: TGTGCCAGCAGCTTGCGACAGGGCCTTGACGGGGAGCTGTTTTTT. This codes for CASSLRQGLDGELFF.

This clone was observed a few times. The rearrangement links TRBV10-1 to TRBJ2-2; D not certain. The CDR3 runs to 13 residues. The ends were cut back, 4 bases at V and 4 bases at J, with 7 bases in the middle. The germline CDR1 and CDR2 sequences are WNHNN and SYGVQD (reference sequence). For the CDR3, the DNA is TGCGCCAGCAGTGTCACTGTCACCGGGGAGCTGTTTTTT. Translated: CASSVTVTGELFF.

This clone came up many times. Other nucleotide sequences in the sample specify the same CDR3. The chain recombines TRBV19 with TRBJ1-5; a possible D gene is TRBD1 (5 bases). V shed 0 bases and J shed 2 bases, with 8 bases lying between them. The CDR3 spans 15 residues. CDR1 LNHDA and CDR2 SQIVND come from the germline V gene (reference sequence). The CDR3 sequence is CASSIDPRGNQPQHF. Written as DNA, the CDR3 is TGTGCCAGTAGTATAGACCCCAGGGGCAATCAGCCCCAGCATTTT.

This clone was counted between two and nine times. V is TRBV11-2 and J is TRBJ1-1; 7 nucleotides match TRBD1. The CDR3 covers 16 residues. Germline CDR1 and CDR2: SGHAT and FQNNGV. Trimming cost V 5 bases and J 0 bases; bases outside gene matches: 9. The CDR3 region is CASSPRGQSMNTEAFF. The CDR3 DNA reads as TGTGCCAGCAGCCCACGGGGACAGAGTATGAACACTGAAGCTTTCTTT.

The chain employs TRBV28 and TRBJ1-5; tentatively, D is TRBD1 (6 bases). Looked up from germline, CDR1 is MDHEN and CDR2 is SYDVKM. The CDR3 runs 18 residues. Trimming took 3 bases from V and 0 from J, leaving 18 bases between them. For the CDR3, the DNA is TGTGCCAGCAGTTTCAGGGGAGCTTCTTTTTATAGCAATCAGCCCCAGCATTTT. Its protein is CASSFRGASFYSNQPQHF.

V gene TRBV21-1 combines with J gene TRBJ1-1. TRBV21-1 is a recognized pseudogene. CDR3 length: 16 amino acids. The DNA for the CDR3 is TGTGCCAGCAGCAAAGCGCCTAGACGGGAGAACACTGAAGCTTTCTTT. This encodes CASSKAPRRENTEAFF.

The chain combines TRBV29-1 with TRBJ1-2; 9 bases map to TRBD1. This CDR3 has 14 residues. V lost 7 bases and J lost 4; bases outside the gene matches: 10. Germline loops: CDR1 SQVTM, CDR2 ANQGSEA. CDR3 sequence reads: CSAATGGGVYGYTF. The CDR3 DNA reads TGCAGCGCCGCGACAGGGGGGGGAGTCTATGGCTACACCTTC.

The genes are TRBV6-6 and TRBJ2-7, with D tentatively TRBD1 (5 bases). CDR3 length: 15 amino acids. CDR1 MNHNY and CDR2 SVGAGI come from the germline V gene (reference sequence). Trimming shortened V by 6 bases and J by 1 base, and 16 bases separated the two germline ends. CDR3 sequence (DNA): TGTGCCAGCAGACCCAGACAGCTCCCATCCTACGAGCAGTACTTC. Its protein is CASRPRQLPSYEQYF.

V usage is TRBV3-1 (or the pseudogene TRBV3-2) and J usage is TRBJ1-4, with 11 bases fitting TRBD1. There are 15 residues in the CDR3. Germline trimming cut 6 bases from V and 8 bases from J; bases unmatched to any gene: 8. The germline CDR1 and CDR2 sequences are LGHDT and YNNKEL (reference sequence). This CDR3 is CASRGGGTGGEKLFF. The CDR3 DNA is TGTGCCAGCAGGGGCGGAGGGACAGGGGGGGAAAAACTGTTTTTT.

This chain's CDR3 is CASSRTGGSYEQYF. For the CDR3, the DNA is TGTGCCAGCAGTCGTACAGGGGGCAGCTACGAGCAGTACTTC. The rearrangement links TRBV6-5 to TRBJ2-7, with TRBD1 identical over 9 bases. The V gene's germline CDR1 is MNHEY and CDR2 SVGAGI. The CDR3 length is 14 residues. The V segment lost 5 bases and the J segment 3 bases; nucleotides outside the gene matches: 5.

Here the CDR3 reads CASSQAVSGRTSGSTQYF. CDR3 in DNA: TGTGCCAGCAGCCAAGCTGTTAGCGGGAGGACTAGTGGGAGTACGCAGTATTTT. The chain joins TRBV3-1 (or the pseudogene TRBV3-2) to TRBJ2-3; TRBD2 agrees at 10 bases. CDR1 LGHDT and CDR2 YNNKEL come from the germline V gene (reference sequence). This CDR3 spans 18 amino acids. With V trimmed by 1 base and J by 8 bases, 15 bases remained unmatched.

This chain connects TRBV7-3 to TRBJ1-1; D is uncertain. The germline V gene has CDR1 SGHTA and CDR2 FQGTGA. Trimming shortened V by 5 bases and J by 0 bases, and 7 bases separated the two germline ends. The CDR3 contains 13 residues. CDR3 region: CASSQRMNTEAFF. The CDR3, as DNA: TGTGCCAGCAGCCAGCGTATGAACACTGAAGCTTTCTTT. The complete variable domain, with remaining parts taken from reference TRBV7-3 and TRBJ1-1, reads GAGVSQTPSNKVTEKGKYVELRCDPISGHTALYWYRQSLGQGPEFLIYFQGTGAADDSGLPNDRFFAVRPEGSVSTLKIQRTERGDSAVYLCASSQRMNTEAFFGQGTRLTVV.

This clone came up a few times. This sequence joins TRBV5-1 and TRBJ2-1; 8 bases agree with TRBD1. Trimming at V came to 2 bases and at J to 0 bases, leaving 1 base not matched to a gene. This CDR3 has 15 residues. Germline V gene data show CDR1 as SGHRS and CDR2 as YFSETQ. CDR3 in DNA: TGCGCCAGCAGCTTCGGACAGGGCTCCTACAATGAGCAGTTCTTC. Protein product: CASSFGQGSYNEQFF.

The rearrangement uses TRBV5-1 and TRBJ1-1, with 8 positions matching TRBD1. The V gene end was trimmed by 2 bases and the J gene end by 8 bases; junction bases not matched to a gene: 8. The germline V gene has CDR1 SGHRS and CDR2 YFSETQ. There are 14 residues in the CDR3. CDR3 region: CASSFDARDREAFF. The CDR3 DNA sequence: TGCGCCAGCAGCTTTGACGCCCGGGACAGGGAAGCTTTCTTT.

The genes are TRBV10-3 and TRBJ2-2; TRBD1 is a possible D gene (7 bases). The CDR3 length is 17 residues. Germline V lookup: CDR1 ENHRY, CDR2 SYGVKD. V gave up 4 bases and J gave up 2 bases, with 17 bases separating them. The DNA for the CDR3 is TGTGCCATCAGTGTCCCCCGGAGGGGGCAAAACACCGGGGAGCTGTTTTTT. Protein product: CAISVPRRGQNTGELFF.